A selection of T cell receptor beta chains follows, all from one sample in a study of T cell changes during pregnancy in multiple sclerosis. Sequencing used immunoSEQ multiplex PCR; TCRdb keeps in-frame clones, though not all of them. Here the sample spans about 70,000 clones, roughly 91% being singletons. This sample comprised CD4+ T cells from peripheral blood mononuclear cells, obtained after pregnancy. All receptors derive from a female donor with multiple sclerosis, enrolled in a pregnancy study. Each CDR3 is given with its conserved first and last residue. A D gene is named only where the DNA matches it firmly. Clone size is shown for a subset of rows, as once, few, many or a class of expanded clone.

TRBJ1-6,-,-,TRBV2,CASSTDSGNSPLHF,TGTGCCAGCAGTACAGACAGTGGGAATTCACCCCTCCACTTT
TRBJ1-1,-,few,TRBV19,CASSSPGNPNTEAFF,TGTGCCAGTAGTTCCCCGGGTAACCCGAACACTGAAGCTTTCTTT
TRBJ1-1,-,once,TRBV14,CASSQVAWGAEAFF,TGTGCCAGCAGCCAAGTAGCCTGGGGAGCTGAAGCTTTCTTT
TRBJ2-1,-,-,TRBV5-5,CASSPPGTWPLAANEQFF,TGTGCCAGCAGTCCTCCCGGGACATGGCCCTTAGCCGCCAATGAGCAGTTCTTC
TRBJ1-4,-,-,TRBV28,CASSLSGAGRNEKLFF,TGTGCCAGCAGTCTCTCAGGGGCAGGTCGGAATGAAAAACTGTTTTTT
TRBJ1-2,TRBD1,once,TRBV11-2,CASSLETGANYGYTF,TGTGCCAGCAGCTTAGAAACAGGGGCTAACTATGGCTACACCTTC
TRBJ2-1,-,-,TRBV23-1,CASSHPDRRTYNEQFF,TGCGCCAGCAGTCACCCCGACAGGAGGACCTACAATGAGCAGTTCTTC
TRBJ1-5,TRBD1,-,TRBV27,CASSPWTGRDVSNQPQHF,TGTGCCAGCAGTCCCTGGACAGGGAGGGATGTAAGCAATCAGCCCCAGCATTTT
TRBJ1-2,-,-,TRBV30,CAWSVWGHGYTF,TGTGCCTGGAGTGTCTGGGGGCATGGCTACACCTTC
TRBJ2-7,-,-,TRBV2,CASCRDGDYEQYF,TGTGCCAGCTGTCGTGACGGGGACTACGAGCAGTACTTC
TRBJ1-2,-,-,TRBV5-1,CASSLAGEDYGYTF,TGCGCCAGCAGCTTGGCCGGGGAGGACTATGGCTACACCTTC
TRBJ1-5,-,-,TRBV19,CASSSGVEGNQPQHF,TGTGCCAGTAGTTCCGGGGTGGAAGGGAATCAGCCCCAGCATTTT
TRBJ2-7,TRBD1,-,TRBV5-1,CASSLASDRLGYEQYF,TGCGCCAGCAGCTTGGCCTCGGACAGGTTGGGGTACGAGCAGTACTTC
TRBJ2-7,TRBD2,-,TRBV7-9,CASSPAGTSGRFYEQYF,TGTGCCAGCAGCCCAGCCGGGACTAGCGGGAGGTTCTACGAGCAGTACTTC
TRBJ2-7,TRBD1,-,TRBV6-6,CASSYLRQGVTYEQYF,TGTGCCAGCAGTTACTTACGACAGGGGGTAACCTACGAGCAGTACTTC
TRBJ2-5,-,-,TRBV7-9,CASSSRETQYF,TGTGCCAGCAGCTCGCGAGAGACCCAGTACTTC
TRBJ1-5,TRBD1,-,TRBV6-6,CASNPGTGINQPQHF,TGTGCCAGCAATCCCGGGACAGGGATAAATCAGCCCCAGCATTTT
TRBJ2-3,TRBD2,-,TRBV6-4,CASSDSAGGSTDTQYF,TGTGCCAGCAGTGACTCTGCGGGGGGCAGCACAGATACGCAGTATTTT
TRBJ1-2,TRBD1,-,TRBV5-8,CASSLDGTDNYGYTF,TGTGCCAGCAGCTTGGATGGGACAGACAACTATGGCTACACCTTC
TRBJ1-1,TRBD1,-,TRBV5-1,CASSLERQGIGTEAFF,TGCGCCAGCAGCTTGGAGAGACAGGGTATTGGTACTGAAGCTTTCTTT
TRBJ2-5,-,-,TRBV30,CAWSADTLQETQYF,TGTGCCTGGAGTGCGGACACCCTCCAAGAGACCCAGTACTTC
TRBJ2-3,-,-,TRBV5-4,CASSFLAGTDTQYF,TGTGCCAGCAGCTTCCTAGCAGGCACAGATACGCAGTATTTT
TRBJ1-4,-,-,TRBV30,CAWSAGVSSGEKLFF,TGTGCCTGGAGTGCGGGAGTATCCAGTGGTGAAAAACTGTTTTTT
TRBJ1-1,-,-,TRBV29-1,CSVLGRVMNTEAFF,TGCAGCGTCCTCGGGCGGGTCATGAACACTGAAGCTTTCTTT
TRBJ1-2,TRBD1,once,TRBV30,CAWSPGGEGYTF,TGTGCCTGGAGTCCAGGGGGCGAAGGCTACACCTTC
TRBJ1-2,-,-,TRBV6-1,CASSVNNGYTF,TGTGCCAGCAGTGTTAACAATGGCTACACCTTC
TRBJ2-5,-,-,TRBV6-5,CASRGQGGETQYF,TGTGCCAGCAGAGGACAGGGAGGGGAGACCCAGTACTTC
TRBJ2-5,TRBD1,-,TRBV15,CATSRRQGTETQYF,TGTGCCACCAGCAGACGACAGGGGACGGAGACCCAGTACTTC
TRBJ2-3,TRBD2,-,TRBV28,CASPPPGLAGGTDTQYF,TGTGCCAGTCCTCCTCCGGGACTAGCGGGTGGCACAGATACGCAGTATTTT
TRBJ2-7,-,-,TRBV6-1,CASSLEVEAIYEQYF,TGTGCCAGCTCCCTGGAGGTAGAAGCGATCTACGAGCAGTACTTC
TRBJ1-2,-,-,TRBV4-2,CASSQDLGNYGYTF,TGTGCCAGCAGCCAAGATCTCGGGAACTATGGCTACACCTTC
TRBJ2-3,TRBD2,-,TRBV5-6,CASSPQRGRADTQYF,TGTGCCAGCAGCCCCCAGCGGGGGAGGGCAGATACGCAGTATTTT
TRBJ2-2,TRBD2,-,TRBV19,CASSHGTSGRPGELFF,TGTGCCAGTAGCCACGGGACTAGCGGGAGGCCCGGGGAGCTGTTTTTT
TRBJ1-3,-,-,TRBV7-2,CASSPGPSSGNTIYF,TGTGCCAGCAGCCCGGGTCCGAGCTCTGGAAACACCATATATTTT
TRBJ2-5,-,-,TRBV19,CATGNHPGETQYF,TGTGCCACCGGAAATCACCCGGGAGAGACCCAGTACTTC
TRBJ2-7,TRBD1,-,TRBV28,CASSFGVTGEYF,TGTGCCAGCAGTTTCGGGGTTACAGGGGAGTACTTC
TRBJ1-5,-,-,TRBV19,CASKERVQQPQHF,TGTGCCAGTAAGGAGAGGGTCCAACAGCCCCAGCATTTT
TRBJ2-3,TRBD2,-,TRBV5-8,CASSSGLAGNTDTQYF,TGTGCCAGCAGCTCCGGACTAGCGGGAAACACAGATACGCAGTATTTT
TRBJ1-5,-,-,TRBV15,CATRVKGLDQPQHF,TGTGCCACCCGAGTCAAGGGGCTAGATCAGCCCCAGCATTTT
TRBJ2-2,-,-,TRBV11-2,CASSLGTVTGELFF,TGTGCCAGCAGCTTAGGGACAGTGACCGGGGAGCTGTTTTTT
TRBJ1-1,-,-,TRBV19,CASSTNRRFGTEAFF,TGTGCCAGTAGTACAAACAGACGCTTTGGCACTGAAGCTTTCTTT
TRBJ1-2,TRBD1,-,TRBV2,CASSVTQGDYGYTF,TGTGCCAGCAGTGTCACACAGGGGGACTATGGCTACACCTTC
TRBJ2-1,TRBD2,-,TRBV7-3,CASSPRAGVYNEQFF,TGTGCCAGCAGCCCCCGGGCGGGGGTTTACAATGAGCAGTTCTTC
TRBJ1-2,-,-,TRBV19,CASSPLGAGRGDGYTF,TGTGCCAGTAGTCCCCTCGGAGCGGGGCGTGGTGATGGCTACACCTTC
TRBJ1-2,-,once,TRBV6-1,CASSETPRKGYTF,TGTGCCAGCAGTGAAACCCCCAGGAAGGGCTACACCTTC
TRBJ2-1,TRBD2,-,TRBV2,CASSGVGTSGYNEQFF,TGTGCCAGCAGTGGCGTCGGGACTAGCGGCTACAATGAGCAGTTCTTC
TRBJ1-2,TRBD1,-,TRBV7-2,CASSRSGGIDYGYTF,TGTGCCAGCAGCCGATCAGGGGGTATAGACTATGGCTACACCTTC
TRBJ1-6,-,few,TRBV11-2,CASSLGAGAYNSPLHF,TGTGCCAGCAGCTTAGGGGCGGGGGCCTATAATTCACCCCTCCACTTT
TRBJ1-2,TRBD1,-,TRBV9,CASSETGGAGGYTF,TGTGCCAGCAGCGAGACAGGGGGCGCGGGTGGCTACACCTTC
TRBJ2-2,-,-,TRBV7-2,CASSPGITGELFF,TGTGCCAGCAGTCCAGGGATCACCGGGGAGCTGTTTTTT
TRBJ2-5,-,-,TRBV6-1,CASSESLGRQETQYF,TGTGCCAGCAGTGAATCTCTTGGGAGGCAAGAGACCCAGTACTTC
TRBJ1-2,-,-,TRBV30,CAWGGFLGQPNSLGYTF,TGTGCCTGGGGGGGCTTCCTGGGGCAGCCAAATAGTCTTGGCTACACCTTC
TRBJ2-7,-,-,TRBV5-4,CASSSTYEQYF,TGTGCCAGCAGCTCAACCTACGAGCAGTACTTC
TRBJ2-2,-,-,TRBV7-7,CASSLTAGELFF,TGTGCCAGCAGCTTAACTGCCGGGGAGCTGTTTTTT
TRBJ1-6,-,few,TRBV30,CAWNRLPGRRVDSPLHF,TGTGCCTGGAACCGCTTACCGGGAAGAAGAGTGGATTCACCCCTCCACTTT